This TCR beta chain was obtained from a study of shared clonotypes between healthy human individuals. Between the trimmed V and J ends, which lost 1 base and 3 bases, there was a span of 13 bases. CDR1 is SNHLY and CDR2 is FYNNEI in the germline V gene. CDR3 length equals 15 residues. Sequencing used immunoSEQ multiplex PCR; TCRdb keeps in-frame clones, though not all of them. This sample yields more than 550,000 clones, of which 90% are seen a single time; 34% belongs to the top ten. The origin of this receptor is a man aged 18 to 35 in good health. Some clones in this sample may be carry-over from other donors' samples. This chain joins TRBV2 and TRBJ2-7; TRBD1 is a possible D gene (6 bases). Sequenced input: memory CD8+ T cells from PBMCs. Subset meaning: CD45RO+ cells pooled with CCR7-negative TemRA cells. The CDR3 region has the DNA TGTGCCAGCAGTGAAGGACAGGACCCTTACTACGAGCAGTACTTC. It is translated as CASSEGQDPYYEQYF.